The present T cell receptor beta chain was sequenced within a study of blood T cell repertoires in COVID-19. Study-wide context: There were acute and convalescent COVID-19 samples, and they came from the United States, Italy and Spain. PBMCs, B-cell-depleted T cells, or T cells provided the cDNA or gDNA that made up the material.

The data were produced by immunoSEQ multiplex PCR, yet TCRdb's version contains in-frame clones alone and is incomplete. The data contain just under 150,000 clones, roughly nine tenths of them seen just once; the ten biggest clones take up about 1.5%. Only one count was recorded for this clone. The CDR3 length is 17 residues. V lost 9 bases, J lost 2 bases, and 15 bases stayed unmatched. This chain joins TRBV23-1 and TRBJ1-5; TRBD1 agrees at 8 bases. TRBV23-1 is assigned to the ORF class and has an uncertain function. The TCR was taken from a human donor in a cohort sampled during active COVID-19. The sample taken for sequencing was peripheral blood. CDR3 coding DNA: TGCGCCAGACAATCAAGGCGCAGGGGGCTCGGCAATCAGCCCCAGCATTTT. Its protein is CARQSRRRGLGNQPQHF.